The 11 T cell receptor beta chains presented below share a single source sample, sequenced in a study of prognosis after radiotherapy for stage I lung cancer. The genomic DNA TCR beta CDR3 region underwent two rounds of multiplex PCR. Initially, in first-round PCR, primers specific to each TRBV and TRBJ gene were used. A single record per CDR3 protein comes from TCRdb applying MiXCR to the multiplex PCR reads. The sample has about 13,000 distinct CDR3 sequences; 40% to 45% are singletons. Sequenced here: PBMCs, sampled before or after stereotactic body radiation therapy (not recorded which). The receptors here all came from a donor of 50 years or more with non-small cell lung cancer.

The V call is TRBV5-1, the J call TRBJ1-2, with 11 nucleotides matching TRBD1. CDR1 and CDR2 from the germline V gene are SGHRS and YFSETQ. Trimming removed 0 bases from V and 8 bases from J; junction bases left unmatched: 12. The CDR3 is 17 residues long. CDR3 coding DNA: TGCGCCAGCAGCTTGGACTCGGGACAGGGGGGCCTCGACGGCTACACCTTC. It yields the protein CASSLDSGQGGLDGYTF.

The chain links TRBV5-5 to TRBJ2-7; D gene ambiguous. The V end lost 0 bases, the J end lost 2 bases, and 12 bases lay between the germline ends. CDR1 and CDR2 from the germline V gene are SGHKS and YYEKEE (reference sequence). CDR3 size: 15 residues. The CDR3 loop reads CASSLAGSIPYEQYF. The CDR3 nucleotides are TGTGCCAGCAGCTTGGCCGGATCGATACCCTACGAGCAGTACTTC.

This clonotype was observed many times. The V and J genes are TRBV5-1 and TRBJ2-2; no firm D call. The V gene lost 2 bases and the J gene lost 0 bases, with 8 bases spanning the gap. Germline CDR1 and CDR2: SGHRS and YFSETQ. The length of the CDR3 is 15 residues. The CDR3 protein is CASSLGVANTGELFF. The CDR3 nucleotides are TGCGCCAGCAGCTTAGGCGTAGCGAACACCGGGGAGCTGTTTTTT.

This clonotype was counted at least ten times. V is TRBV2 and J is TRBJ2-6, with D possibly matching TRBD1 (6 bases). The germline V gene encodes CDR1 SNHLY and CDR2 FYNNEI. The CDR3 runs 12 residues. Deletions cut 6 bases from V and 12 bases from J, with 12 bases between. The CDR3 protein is CASRGTGSVLTF. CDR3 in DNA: TGTGCCAGCAGGGGAACAGGGAGCGTCCTGACTTTC.

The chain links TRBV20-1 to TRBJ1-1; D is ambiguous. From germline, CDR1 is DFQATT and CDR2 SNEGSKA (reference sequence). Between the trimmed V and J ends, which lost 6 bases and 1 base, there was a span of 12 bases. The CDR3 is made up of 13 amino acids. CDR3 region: CSAPKVGNTEAFF. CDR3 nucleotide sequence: TGCAGTGCCCCAAAGGTGGGGAACACTGAAGCTTTCTTT.

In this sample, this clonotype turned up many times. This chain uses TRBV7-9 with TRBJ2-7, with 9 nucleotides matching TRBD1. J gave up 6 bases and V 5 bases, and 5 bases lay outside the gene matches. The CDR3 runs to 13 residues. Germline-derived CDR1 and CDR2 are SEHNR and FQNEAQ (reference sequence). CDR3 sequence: CASSLETGGEQYF. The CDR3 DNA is TGTGCCAGCAGCCTTGAGACAGGGGGCGAGCAGTACTTC.

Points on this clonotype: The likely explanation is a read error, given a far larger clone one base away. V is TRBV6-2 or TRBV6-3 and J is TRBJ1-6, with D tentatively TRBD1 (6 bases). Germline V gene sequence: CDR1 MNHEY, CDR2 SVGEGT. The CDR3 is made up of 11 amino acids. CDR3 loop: CASSQGEPLNF. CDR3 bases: TGTGCCAGCTCACAGGGTGAACCCCTCAACTTT.

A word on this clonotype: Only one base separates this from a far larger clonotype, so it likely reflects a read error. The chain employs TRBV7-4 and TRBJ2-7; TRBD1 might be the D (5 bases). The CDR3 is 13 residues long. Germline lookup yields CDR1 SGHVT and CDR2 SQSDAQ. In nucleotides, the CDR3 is TGTACCAGCAGCTTAGCCAGGGATCGGGAGCAGTACTTC. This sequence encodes CTSSLARDREQYF.

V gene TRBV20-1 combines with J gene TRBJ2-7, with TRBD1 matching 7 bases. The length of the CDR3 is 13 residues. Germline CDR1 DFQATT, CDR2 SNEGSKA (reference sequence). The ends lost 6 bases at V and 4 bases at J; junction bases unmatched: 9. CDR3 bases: TGCAGTGCGCAACAGGGGTCAAGTTACGAGCAGTACTTC. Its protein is CSAQQGSSYEQYF.

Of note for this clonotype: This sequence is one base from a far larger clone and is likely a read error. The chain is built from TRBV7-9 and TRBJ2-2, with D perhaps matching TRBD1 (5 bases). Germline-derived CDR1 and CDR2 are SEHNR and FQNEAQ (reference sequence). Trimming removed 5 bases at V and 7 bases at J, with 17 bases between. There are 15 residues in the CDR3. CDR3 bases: TGTGCCAGCAGCCCGACCCGCAGGGATGGCGGGGAGCTGTTTTTT. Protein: CASSPTRRDGGELFF. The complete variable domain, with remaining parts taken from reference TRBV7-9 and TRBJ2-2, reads DTGVSQNPRHKITKRGQNVTFRCDPISEHNRLYWYRQTLGQGPEFLTYFQNEAQLEKSRLLSDRFSAERPKGSFSTLEIQRTEQGDSAMYLCASSPTRRDGGELFFGEGSRLTVL.

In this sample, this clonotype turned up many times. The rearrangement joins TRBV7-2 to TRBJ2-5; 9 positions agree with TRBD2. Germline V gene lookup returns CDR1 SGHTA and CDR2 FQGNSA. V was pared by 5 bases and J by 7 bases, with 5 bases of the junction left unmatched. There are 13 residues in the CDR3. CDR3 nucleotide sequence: TGTGCCAGCAGCGTAATGCGGGGGGGGACCCAGTACTTC. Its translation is CASSVMRGGTQYF.